This T cell receptor beta chain was profiled in a study of blood T cell repertoires in COVID-19. The wider study: Sites in the United States, Italy and Spain provided acute and convalescent COVID-19 samples. PBMCs, B-cell-depleted T cells, or T cells were the source of the cDNA or gDNA that made up the material.

Authors' data handling: Amplification from reference gene primers served as the basis for estimated nucleated cell counts. Sequencing used immunoSEQ multiplex PCR; TCRdb keeps in-frame clones, though not all of them. Clonal size and the V and J genes are those of that table, whereas D and trimming came from the DNA. The table lists 95,000 to 150,000 clones, roughly 90% of them singletons. V gave up 3 bases and J gave up 4 bases; unmatched junction bases: 3. CDR3 size: 14 residues. In germline, CDR1 is SGDLS, CDR2 YYNGEE. This clone appeared a few times. The clonotype originates from a woman aged 55-70 years with COVID-19, enrolled during active disease. The V call is TRBV9, the J call TRBJ1-3; 8 nucleotides align to TRBD1. The sequencing input was peripheral blood. Here the CDR3 reads CASSGRDRGNTIYF. Written as DNA, the CDR3 is TGTGCCAGCAGCGGCCGGGACAGGGGAAACACCATATATTTT. Filled out from reference TRBV9 and TRBJ1-3, the complete variable domain reads DSGVTQTPKHLITATGQRVTLRCSPRSGDLSVYWYQQSLDQGLQFLIQYYNGEERAKGNILERFSAQQFPDLHSELNLSSLELGDSALYFCASSGRDRGNTIYFGEGSWLTVV.